A single sample is the source of the 17 T cell receptor beta chains below, sequenced in a study of blood T cell repertoires in COVID-19. Some clones are missing from TCRdb's copy, which holds only in-frame ones; the method was immunoSEQ multiplex PCR. The table has 210,000 or so clones, over 75% seen once. The source material was peripheral blood. The receptors stem from a man aged 40-50 years with active or convalescent COVID-19.

The chain carries TRBV4-1 and TRBJ1-6, with D perhaps matching TRBD1 (5 bases). V lost 0 bases and J lost 10, with 13 bases in between. Germline loops: CDR1 MGHRA, CDR2 YSYEKL. The CDR3 totals 15 residues. This CDR3 reads CASSQEGGRWSPLHF. CDR3 nucleotide sequence: TGCGCCAGCAGCCAAGAGGGGGGAAGGTGGTCACCCCTCCACTTT.

The gene calls are TRBV11-2 and TRBJ2-1; the D is unclear. This CDR3 spans 15 amino acids. Trimming removed 2 bases at V and 6 bases at J, with 14 bases between. Looked up from germline, CDR1 is SGHAT and CDR2 is FQNNGV. The DNA of the CDR3 is TGTGCCAGCAGCTTATTGAAACGGTCCCTCAATGAGCAGTTCTTC. Translating gives CASSLLKRSLNEQFF.

The chain employs TRBV7-9 and TRBJ1-4, with no clear D. Trimming removed 2 bases from V and 7 bases from J, with 8 bases in between. Germline lookup yields CDR1 SEHNR and CDR2 FQNEAQ (reference sequence). The CDR3 runs to 13 residues. Here the CDR3 reads CASSLPYGEKLFF. The DNA for the CDR3 is TGTGCCAGCAGCTTACCCTACGGTGAAAAACTGTTTTTT.

This clone appeared once. The chain combines TRBV19 with TRBJ1-4; D unresolved. Trimming stripped 5 bases from V and 7 bases from J, with 17 bases between. Germline V gives CDR1 LNHDA, CDR2 SQIVND (reference sequence). The CDR3 sequence is 15 residues long. The CDR3 loop is CASSAPREEGEKLFF. In nucleotides, the CDR3 is TGTGCCAGTAGTGCCCCCCGGGAGGAGGGTGAAAAACTGTTTTTT.

This chain joins TRBV15 and TRBJ2-7; D is possibly TRBD2 (5 bases). Deletions cut 3 bases from V and 3 bases from J, with 15 bases between. The CDR3 length is 15 residues. Germline V gives CDR1 LNHNV, CDR2 YYDKDF (reference sequence). The chain's CDR3 is CATSRRASVDYEQYF. CDR3 sequence (DNA): TGTGCCACCAGCAGGAGGGCAAGCGTCGACTACGAGCAGTACTTC. The whole variable domain, filled in from reference TRBV15 and TRBJ2-7, reads DAMVIQNPRYQVTQFGKPVTLSCSQTLNHNVMYWYQQKSSQAPKLLFHYYDKDFNNEADTPDNFQSRRPNTSFCFLDIRSPGLGDTAMYLCATSRRASVDYEQYFGPGTRLTVT.

The rearrangement uses TRBV29-1 and TRBJ2-5; D is unresolved. Trimming pared 0 bases from V and 6 bases from J, leaving 5 bases between. The germline CDR1 and CDR2 sequences are SQVTM and ANQGSEA. The CDR3 covers 11 residues. CDR3 bases: TGCAGCGTTGAAGATGGCCAGACCCAGTACTTC. Its translation: CSVEDGQTQYF.

Note on this clone: Other nucleotide sequences from this sample produce the same CDR3. The gene calls are TRBV12-3 or TRBV12-4 and TRBJ1-2; possible D gene TRBD1, 6 bases. The CDR3 is 13 amino acids. Trimming stripped 5 bases from V and 4 bases from J, with 11 bases between. CDR3 bases: TGTGCCAGCAGTCCCGGACAGATCTATGGCTACACCTTC. This codes for CASSPGQIYGYTF.

A remark on this clone: Distinct nucleotide sequences in the sample also encode this CDR3. The chain recombines TRBV5-1 with TRBJ2-7; D might be TRBD2 (6 bases). Trimming took off 1 base at V and 3 bases at J, with 8 bases between the two ends. Germline CDR1 is SGHRS and CDR2 is YFSETQ. This CDR3 region has 13 residues. The CDR3 nucleotides are TGCGCCAGCAGCTTGAGGCGGGGCTACGAGCAGTACTTC. This translates into CASSLRRGYEQYF.

This clone showed up just a few times. This CDR3 is also generated by other DNA sequences in the sample. The rearrangement links TRBV28 to TRBJ2-7; a possible D gene is TRBD1 (5 bases). Looked up from germline, CDR1 is MDHEN and CDR2 is SYDVKM. V was pared by 3 bases and J by 2 bases, with 5 bases between. The CDR3 has 12 residues. CDR3 residues: CASSLTAYEQYF. DNA of the CDR3: TGTGCCAGCAGTTTGACAGCCTACGAGCAGTACTTC.

The table lists this clone with a count of one. This sequence joins TRBV7-2 and TRBJ2-2; a weak D match, TRBD2 (6 bases). This CDR3 spans 16 amino acids. The germline V gene has CDR1 SGHTA and CDR2 FQGNSA. The V end was cut by 3 bases, the J end by 3 bases, with 14 bases between. CDR3 DNA sequence: TGTGCCAGCAGCTTGATTGGGGGGAAAGACACCGGGGAGCTGTTTTTT. Translating it yields CASSLIGGKDTGELFF.

The V call is TRBV9, the J call TRBJ1-3; D perhaps matches TRBD1 (6 bases). Germline CDR1 and CDR2: SGDLS and YYNGEE. Trimming took 3 bases from V and 4 from J, leaving 26 bases between them. The CDR3 covers 19 residues. CDR3 coding DNA: TGTGCCAGCAGCGCTCCCCTTGAGACAGGCCGGATCTCCGGAAACACCATATATTTT. It encodes CASSAPLETGRISGNTIYF.

This clone was seen more than once but under ten times. J is TRBJ2-5 and V is TRBV5-4; D uncertain. The germline V and J ends were trimmed by 3 bases and 5 bases, with 14 bases remaining between them. Germline assignment: CDR1 SGHNT and CDR2 YYREEE (reference sequence). This CDR3 has 14 residues. This CDR3 reads CASSSVLTGETQYF. The DNA of the CDR3 is TGTGCCAGCAGCTCCGTCCTGACCGGGGAGACCCAGTACTTC. Supplemented by reference TRBV5-4 and TRBJ2-5, the full variable domain reads ETGVTQSPTHLIKTRGQQVTLRCSSQSGHNTVSWYQQALGQGPQFIFQYYREEENGRGNFPPRFSGLQFPNYSSELNVNALELDDSALYLCASSSVLTGETQYFGPGTRLLVL.

This chain joins TRBV2 and TRBJ1-6; TRBD1 aligns across 9 bases. Germline CDR1 and CDR2: SNHLY and FYNNEI. The CDR3 length is 14 residues. V was pared by 11 bases and J by 6 bases, with 8 bases of the junction left unmatched. The CDR3 spells CAGSPGQGNSPLHF. Here the CDR3 DNA reads TGTGCCGGAAGTCCGGGACAGGGTAATTCACCCCTCCACTTT. Complete variable domain (other parts from reference TRBV2 and TRBJ1-6): EPEVTQTPSHQVTQMGQEVILRCVPISNHLYFYWYRQILGQKVEFLVSFYNNEISEKSEIFDDQFSVERPDGSNFTLKIRSTKLEDSAMYFCAGSPGQGNSPLHFGNGTRLTVT.

J is TRBJ1-2 and V is TRBV27; the match to TRBD1 covers 12 bases. J gave up 7 bases and V 7 bases, and 7 bases lay outside the gene matches. This CDR3 has 14 amino acids. Germline V lookup: CDR1 MNHEY, CDR2 SMNVEV (reference sequence). For the CDR3, the DNA is TGTGCCAGCAAAAGGGACAGGGGGCTTACTGGCTACACCTTC. It specifies CASKRDRGLTGYTF.

The V and J genes are TRBV27 and TRBJ2-3, with D tentatively TRBD1 (5 bases). CDR1 and CDR2 (germline): MNHEY, SMNVEV (reference sequence). The CDR3 sequence is 15 residues long. The V and J ends lost 2 bases and 0 bases respectively, with 9 bases between them. This CDR3 is CASSLRQPSTDTQYF. The CDR3 DNA reads as TGTGCCAGCAGTTTAAGACAGCCTAGCACAGATACGCAGTATTTT.

The rearrangement uses TRBV3-1 (or the pseudogene TRBV3-2) and TRBJ2-7, with 8 bases lining up with TRBD2. Losses at the gene ends were 1 base for V and 5 bases for J; bases not matched to a gene: 7. This CDR3 has 15 residues. CDR1 LGHDT and CDR2 YNNKEL come from the germline V gene (reference sequence). The CDR3 protein is CASSQAELAGNEQYF. As DNA, the CDR3 is TGTGCCAGCAGCCAAGCGGAGCTAGCGGGCAACGAGCAGTACTTC.

V gene TRBV5-4 combines with J gene TRBJ2-5, with D maybe TRBD1 (5 bases). Trimming stripped 4 bases from V and 0 bases from J, with 16 bases between. The CDR3 is made up of 16 amino acids. Germline loops: CDR1 SGHNT, CDR2 YYREEE (reference sequence). As DNA, the CDR3 is TGTGCCAGCAGCCATACAGGAACCGAGTACCAAGAGACCCAGTACTTC. It specifies CASSHTGTEYQETQYF.